The clone carrying this TCR beta chain was detected many times. Its target is not known. This entry is derived from a study of T cells in Graves' hyperthyroidism and ophthalmopathy. TCR beta CDR3 regions were amplified from RNA. During a first-round RT-PCR of the TCR CDR3, the HTBI primer set was used. TCRdb recomputed calls from the multiplex PCR reads with MiXCR, one row per CDR3 protein. The sample includes roughly 170,000 distinct CDR3 sequences, approximately 9% of them seen just once. Overall study findings and caveats: Blood held most thyroid clonotypes expanded above 0.001 frequency. From stable hyperthyroidism, ophthalmopathy was separated by a 13 V-J model.

The CDR3 covers 14 residues. The germline V gene encodes CDR1 SEHNR and CDR2 FQNEAQ (reference sequence). The V gene end was trimmed by 5 bases and the J gene end by 6 bases; junction bases not matched to a gene: 4. Uncontrolled infection, other autoimmune disease, pregnancy or lactation led to exclusion. The blood sample dates from first hyperthyroidism diagnosis, preceding any ophthalmopathy symptoms. The rearrangement uses TRBV7-9 and TRBJ2-1, with TRBD2 matching 10 bases. This sequence originates from a woman younger than 30 with Graves' hyperthyroidism that later progressed to Graves' ophthalmopathy. Sequencing used blood. The CDR3 region has the DNA TGTGCCAGCAGCGGGGAGCGGGGGGGCAATGAGCAGTTCTTC. Its protein is CASSGERGGNEQFF.